What follows describes a single T cell receptor (beta chain). Its antigen is currently unknown. The data stem from a study of memory CD4+ T cells and cytomegalovirus serostatus. Study context: Donors were healthy Belgian adults, 10 or so CMV seropositive and about two dozen seronegative. Points from the study as a whole: Of more than 150 reported CMV TCRbeta sequences, under 80 were found in memory CD4+ repertoires. The CMV-associated TCR signature appears largely within the CD4+ memory repertoire.

Trimming cost V 7 bases and J 4 bases, with 16 bases left between them. The germline V gene encodes CDR1 LNHDA and CDR2 SQIVND (reference sequence). The CDR3 length is 14 residues. Assay: immunoSEQ multiplex PCR; the TCRdb copy retains only in-frame clones and omits some. The sample has 55,000 to 65,000 clones; about four fifths are singletons. Single viable CD3+CD4+CD8-CD45RO+ cells were sorted as the memory CD4+ T cells. Donors' CMV status reflects serum IgG against pp150, pp28, p38, p52. Sequencing was performed on memory CD4+ T cells from blood. The chain joins TRBV19 to TRBJ1-2, with D possibly matching TRBD1 (6 bases). This TCR derives from an adult in good health and CMV-seronegative. The CDR3 DNA is TGTGCCAGTAAACCAACAGGGTACGCCTATGGCTACACCTTC. This codes for CASKPTGYAYGYTF.